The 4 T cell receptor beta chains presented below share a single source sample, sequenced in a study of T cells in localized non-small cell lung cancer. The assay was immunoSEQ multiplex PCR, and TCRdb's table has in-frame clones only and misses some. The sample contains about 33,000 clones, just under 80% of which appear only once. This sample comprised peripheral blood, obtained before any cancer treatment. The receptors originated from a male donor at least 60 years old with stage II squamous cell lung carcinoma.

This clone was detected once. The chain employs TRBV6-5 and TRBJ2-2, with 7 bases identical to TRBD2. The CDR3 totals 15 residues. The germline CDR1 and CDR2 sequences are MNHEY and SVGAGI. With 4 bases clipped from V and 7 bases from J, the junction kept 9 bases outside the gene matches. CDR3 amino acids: CASSFGGSADGELFF. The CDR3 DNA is TGTGCCAGCAGTTTCGGGGGGTCCGCCGACGGGGAGCTGTTTTTT.

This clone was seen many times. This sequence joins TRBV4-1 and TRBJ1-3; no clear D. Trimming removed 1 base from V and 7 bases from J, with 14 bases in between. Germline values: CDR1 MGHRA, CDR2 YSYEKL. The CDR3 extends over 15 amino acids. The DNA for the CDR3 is TGCGCCAGCAGCCAAGCTTTATGGCGGCGGAACACCATATATTTT. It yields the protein CASSQALWRRNTIYF.

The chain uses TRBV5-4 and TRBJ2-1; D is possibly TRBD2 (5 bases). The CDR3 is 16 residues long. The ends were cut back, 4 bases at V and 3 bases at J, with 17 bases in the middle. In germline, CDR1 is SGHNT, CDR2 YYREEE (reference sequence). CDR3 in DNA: TGTGCCAGCAGCCCCCCCAGGAGCGGTCACTACAATGAGCAGTTCTTC. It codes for CASSPPRSGHYNEQFF.

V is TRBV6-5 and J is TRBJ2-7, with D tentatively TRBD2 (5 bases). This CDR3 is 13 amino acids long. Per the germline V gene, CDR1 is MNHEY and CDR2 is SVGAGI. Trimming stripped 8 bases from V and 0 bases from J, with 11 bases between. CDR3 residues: CASPIASSYEQYF. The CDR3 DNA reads TGTGCCAGCCCGATAGCGTCCTCCTACGAGCAGTACTTC.